This record looks at one T cell receptor beta chain sequence and its context. Its antigen remains unidentified. PCR employed 60 Vbeta and 13 Jbeta primers. TCRdb's table, derived via immunoSEQ multiplex PCR, lists solely in-frame clones and lacks some. The sample has roughly 110,000 clones, approximately 78% seen once. The germline V gene has CDR1 GTSNPN and CDR2 SVGIG (reference sequence). The CDR3 is 16 amino acids. V was shortened by 0 bases and J by 3 bases, with 14 bases between the two germline ends. The sample belongs to a study of cytomegalovirus exposure and HLA in healthy donors. On the study more broadly: The study's early data release held tens of millions of unique TCRs from HLA-typed donors. Overall study findings and caveats: In a later analysis, productive TCRs from donors in an Asian-associated ancestry cluster reportedly carried fewer N-insertions than the cohort mean. Researchers reported in a later analysis that a missense DCLRE1C variant was tied to TCR beta V- and J-gene trimming.

Sequenced input: PBMCs. The origin of this receptor is a man aged 30 to 45 in good health and CMV-seropositive. The rearrangement links TRBV30 to TRBJ1-4; D is unclear. The CDR3 loop reads CAWSVVLRRSNEKLFF. CDR3 bases: TGTGCCTGGAGTGTAGTGCTCCGCAGGTCTAATGAAAAACTGTTTTTT.